The 29 T cell receptor beta chains given below trace back to one sample, sequenced in a study of regulatory T cells in long-lasting Graves disease. Time point in this sample: newly diagnosed GD, antithyroid drugs for less than 3 months. Making the TCR library involved RNA that had been extracted from PBMCs. iRepertoire HTBI primers and Arm-PCR of CDR3 regions built TCR beta libraries. TCRdb fed the multiplex PCR reads into MiXCR, producing one record per CDR3 protein. The sample yields more than 400,000 distinct CDR3 sequences, 15% to 20% seen once. This same sample was also part of a study on T cells in Graves' hyperthyroidism and ophthalmopathy.

The source was peripheral blood mononuclear cells (PBMCs), collected at new diagnosis, from a patient treated with antithyroid drugs. The receptors were gathered from a man aged 40-50 years with Graves disease.

This clonotype has only a few counts. The chain is built from TRBV11-2 and TRBJ2-2; 8 positions match TRBD1. CDR3 length: 16 amino acids. V gave up 7 bases and J gave up 0 bases; unmatched junction bases: 7. Germline CDR1 is SGHAT and CDR2 is FQNNGV. The CDR3 region is CASTQGQGPNTGELFF. CDR3 in DNA: TGTGCCAGCACCCAAGGACAGGGTCCGAACACCGGGGAGCTGTTTTTT.

This clonotype has ten or more counts. This chain links TRBV7-2 with TRBJ2-3; D gene unclear. The V gene's germline CDR1 is SGHTA and CDR2 FQGNSA. The CDR3 is 11 amino acids. V shed 6 bases and J shed 10 bases, with 11 bases lying between them. CDR3 loop: CASSLTPAQYF. CDR3 coding DNA: TGTGCCAGCAGTCTCACTCCCGCGCAGTATTTT.

This chain connects TRBV25-1 to TRBJ2-7, with 10 bases that match TRBD2. The V gene end was trimmed by 7 bases and the J gene end by 4 bases; junction bases not matched to a gene: 4. This CDR3 region has 13 residues. The V gene's germline CDR1 is MGHDK and CDR2 SYGVNS. CDR3 DNA: TGTGCCAGCAAGGCACTAGCGGGATACGAGCAGTACTTC. Translation: CASKALAGYEQYF.

This sequence joins TRBV12-5 and TRBJ1-2, with 11 bases aligning to TRBD1. The CDR3 runs 17 residues. V lost 0 bases and J lost 4; bases outside the gene matches: 7. Germline V gene data show CDR1 as LGHNT and CDR2 as FRNRAP. As DNA, the CDR3 is TGTGCTAGTGGTTTGGTATTGGACAGGGGGCCGAGCTATGGCTACACCTTC. Its protein is CASGLVLDRGPSYGYTF.

This clonotype occurred many times. This CDR3 reads CASKRGDTDTQYF. As DNA, the CDR3 is TGTGCCAGCAAGCGGGGCGACACAGATACGCAGTATTTT. This chain connects TRBV2 to TRBJ2-3, with TRBD2 matching 7 bases. The CDR3 sequence is 13 residues long. After removal of 7 bases from V and 2 bases from J, the junction contained 3 bases not matched to a gene. CDR1 is SNHLY and CDR2 is FYNNEI in the germline V gene.

With respect to this clonotype: A much larger clone is a single base away; this may be a read error. The chain carries TRBV27 and TRBJ2-7, with 7 bases lining up with TRBD2. The CDR3 covers 14 residues. Germline V gene data show CDR1 as MNHEY and CDR2 as SMNVEV (reference sequence). The CDR3 is CASSPGLPPYDQYF. The CDR3 nucleotides are TGTGCCAGCAGCCCGGGACTACCGCCTTACGATCAGTACTTC.

This clonotype was counted between two and nine times. The V call is TRBV24-1, the J call TRBJ2-7; D might be TRBD2 (5 bases). Trimming left V 6 bases short and J 5 bases short, with 13 bases between. Germline-derived CDR1 and CDR2 are KGHDR and SFDVKD. The CDR3 has 13 residues. The CDR3 loop reads CATSPAGSDEQYF. The CDR3 nucleotides are TGTGCCACCAGTCCCGCGGGCTCGGACGAGCAGTACTTC.

This clonotype came up many times. One junction end disagrees with the germline gene, perhaps due to a read error. The chain links TRBV11-2 to TRBJ2-7, with D possibly being TRBD1 (6 bases). This CDR3 is 15 amino acids long. Germline assignment: CDR1 SGHAT and CDR2 FQNNGV. Here the CDR3 reads CASSGRTVSSYERYF. The CDR3 DNA reads as TGTGCCAGCAGCGGACGGACAGTATCATCCTACGAGCGGTACTTC.

This sequence joins TRBV6-1 and TRBJ2-3, with D tentatively TRBD2 (5 bases). CDR3 length: 14 amino acids. Per the germline V gene, CDR1 is MNHNS and CDR2 is SASEGT. Trimming removed 1 base from V and 6 bases from J, with 11 bases in between. CDR3 loop: CASSEERAADTQYF. CDR3 DNA: TGTGCCAGCAGTGAAGAGAGGGCGGCGGATACGCAGTATTTT.

This clonotype was recorded at least ten times. The chain combines TRBV5-1 with TRBJ2-7; a weak D match, TRBD1 (6 bases). The CDR3 is made up of 13 amino acids. Germline-derived CDR1 and CDR2 are SGHRS and YFSETQ. V lost 5 bases, J lost 1 base, and 10 bases lay in between. The CDR3: CASSRDISYEQYF. The CDR3 coding sequence is TGCGCCAGCAGTCGGGACATTTCCTACGAGCAGTACTTC.

This clonotype was counted ten times or more. V usage is TRBV2 and J usage is TRBJ2-7; 9 nucleotides align to TRBD2. Looked up from germline, CDR1 is SNHLY and CDR2 is FYNNEI. CDR3 length: 14 amino acids. The junction had 7 bases not matched to a gene; V was cut back by 4 bases and J by 6 bases. This chain's CDR3 is CASSGRTSAPEQYF. The DNA for the CDR3 is TGTGCCAGCAGTGGACGGACTAGCGCGCCCGAGCAGTACTTC.

In this sample, this clonotype turned up many times. The chain joins TRBV20-1 to TRBJ2-1; D could derive from TRBD1 or TRBD2 (5 bases each). CDR3 length: 10 residues. Germline V lookup: CDR1 DFQATT, CDR2 SNEGSKA (reference sequence). Deletions cut 5 bases from V and 10 bases from J, with 9 bases between. Here the CDR3 reads CSAPRGEQFF. In DNA, the CDR3 is TGCAGTGCTCCCCGGGGCGAGCAGTTCTTC.

The chain employs TRBV7-6 and TRBJ2-7, with a weak D call TRBD1 (6 bases). V shed 0 bases and J shed 6 bases, with 24 bases lying between them. CDR1 SGHVS and CDR2 FNYEAQ come from the germline V gene. The CDR3 has 18 residues. This CDR3 is CASSLADFWNRAPLEQYF. The CDR3 nucleotides read TGTGCCAGCAGCTTAGCGGATTTTTGGAACAGGGCACCTCTCGAGCAGTACTTC.

Many counts were recorded for this clonotype. J is TRBJ2-2 and V is TRBV2; D possibly corresponds to TRBD2 (6 bases). CDR1 is SNHLY, CDR2 FYNNEI, per germline. V dropped 5 bases and J dropped 5 bases, with 15 bases sitting between them. The CDR3 spans 15 residues. CDR3 amino acids: CASSSRDSLTGELFF. The CDR3 nucleotides are TGTGCCAGCAGTTCGCGGGATTCCCTTACCGGGGAGCTGTTTTTT.

For this clonotype: A much larger clone differs by one base, so this may be a read error. This sequence joins TRBV30 and TRBJ2-7; TRBD1 might be the D (5 bases). The CDR3 is 10 residues long. Trimming pared 7 bases from V and 8 bases from J, leaving 12 bases between. Germline CDR1 is GTSNPN and CDR2 is SVGIG (reference sequence). The CDR3 protein is CASQGNKQYF. The CDR3 DNA reads TGTGCCTCCCAGGGAAACAAGCAGTACTTC. Using reference TRBV30 and TRBJ2-7 for the parts outside the CDR3, the full variable domain is SQTIHQWPATLVQPVGSPLSLECTVEGTSNPNLYWYRQAAGRGLQLLFYSVGIGQISSEVPQNLSASRPQDRQFILSSKKLLLSDSGFYLCASQGNKQYFGPGTRLTVT.

This clonotype came up many times. The V call is TRBV7-3, the J call TRBJ2-7; TRBD2 aligns across 7 bases. The CDR3 runs to 15 residues. Germline V gives CDR1 SGHTA, CDR2 FQGTGA. After removal of 1 base from V and 4 bases from J, the junction contained 7 bases not matched to a gene. The CDR3 reads CASSLRAGVVYEQYF. In DNA, the CDR3 is TGTGCCAGCAGCTTAAGGGCGGGAGTCGTATACGAGCAGTACTTC.

The V call is TRBV28, the J call TRBJ2-7; TRBD2 matches at 12 bases. V shed 6 bases and J 2 bases; nucleotides not matched to a gene: 5. Germline CDR1 is MDHEN and CDR2 is SYDVKM. CDR3 length equals 15 residues. Here the CDR3 DNA reads TGTGCCAGCAGGGTCCTAGCGGGAGGGGCCTACGAGCAGTACTTC. Translation gives CASRVLAGGAYEQYF.

As to this clonotype: Given a far larger clone just one base away, this is likely a sequencing read error. The chain links TRBV6-2 or TRBV6-3 to TRBJ2-5; 9 bases agree with TRBD2. The CDR3 is 18 residues long. J gave up 5 bases and V 7 bases, and 20 bases lay outside the gene matches. Looked up from germline, CDR1 is MNHEY and CDR2 is SVGEGT. The CDR3 bases are TGTGCCAGCAACTTCCGGCCTTTTGCGGGAGGGCCCAGGGAGACCCAGTACTTC. Translated, it gives CASNFRPFAGGPRETQYF.

In this sample, this clonotype turned up many times. The genes are TRBV11-2 and TRBJ2-5, with D perhaps matching TRBD1 or TRBD2 (5 bases each). This CDR3 contains 14 residues. The V and J ends lost 5 bases and 4 bases respectively, with 14 bases between them. Germline CDR1 and CDR2: SGHAT and FQNNGV. Here the CDR3 reads CASSPLGVLETQYF. The DNA of the CDR3 is TGTGCCAGCAGCCCTTTGGGGGTACTAGAGACCCAGTACTTC.

As concerns this clonotype: This sequence may be a read error, since a much larger clone differs from it by one base. The chain couples TRBV6-2 or TRBV6-3 to TRBJ2-3; D is uncertain. V lost 5 bases and J 1 base, leaving 16 bases between the germline ends. In germline, CDR1 is MNHEY, CDR2 SVGEGT. The CDR3 consists of 16 residues. Here the CDR3 reads CASSDVASRRTDTQYF. CDR3 nucleotides: TGTGCCAGCAGTGATGTGGCTAGTCGCCGCACAGATACGCAGTATTTT.

This clonotype was seen only a few times. The chain links TRBV7-9 to TRBJ2-7, with 9 bases identical to TRBD1. CDR3 length equals 13 residues. Germline assignment: CDR1 SEHNR and CDR2 FQNEAQ (reference sequence). Trimming cost V 8 bases and J 4 bases; bases outside gene matches: 6. CDR3 loop: CASGNRGRYEQYF. The CDR3 DNA reads as TGTGCCAGCGGGAACAGGGGGCGGTACGAGCAGTACTTC. The whole variable domain, remainder taken from reference TRBV7-9 and TRBJ2-7, is DTGVSQNPRHKITKRGQNVTFRCDPISEHNRLYWYRQTLGQGPEFLTYFQNEAQLEKSRLLSDRFSAERPKGSFSTLEIQRTEQGDSAMYLCASGNRGRYEQYFGPGTRLTVT.

This chain joins TRBV7-3 and TRBJ2-1, with 8 bases identical to TRBD1. The CDR3 sequence is 15 residues long. Germline loops: CDR1 SGHTA, CDR2 FQGTGA. V dropped 1 base and J dropped 4; count of bases not matched to a gene: 3. The CDR3 sequence: CASSLMGQEYNEQFF. The CDR3 nucleotides read TGTGCCAGCAGCTTAATGGGACAGGAGTACAATGAGCAGTTCTTC. Complete variable domain (other parts from reference TRBV7-3 and TRBJ2-1): GAGVSQTPSNKVTEKGKYVELRCDPISGHTALYWYRQSLGQGPEFLIYFQGTGAADDSGLPNDRFFAVRPEGSVSTLKIQRTERGDSAVYLCASSLMGQEYNEQFFGPGTRLTVL.

V is TRBV5-1 and J is TRBJ2-3; TRBD1 agrees at 7 bases. In germline, CDR1 is SGHRS, CDR2 YFSETQ. The V gene end was trimmed by 2 bases and the J gene end by 0 bases; junction bases not matched to a gene: 3. The CDR3 sequence is 15 residues long. The CDR3 protein is CASSLPGQSTDTQYF. The CDR3 bases are TGCGCCAGCAGCTTACCGGGACAGAGCACAGATACGCAGTATTTT.

This clonotype was picked up many times. The chain recombines TRBV7-2 with TRBJ2-7; 7 positions match TRBD1. The germline V gene encodes CDR1 SGHTA and CDR2 FQGNSA. This CDR3 is 15 amino acids long. The V gene end was trimmed by 5 bases and the J gene end by 3 bases; junction bases not matched to a gene: 10. The CDR3 loop reads CASSPSSTGHYEQYF. In nucleotides, the CDR3 is TGTGCCAGCAGCCCGTCATCGACAGGGCACTACGAGCAGTACTTC.

This clonotype was seen repeatedly, ten times or more. The CDR3 reads CASSQDGEDRLVQYF. CDR3 coding DNA: TGTGCCAGCAGCCAAGACGGGGAGGACAGACTTGTGCAGTACTTC. V usage is TRBV3-1 and J usage is TRBJ2-7; perhaps D is TRBD1 or TRBD2 (6 bases each). The V gene's germline CDR1 is LGHDT and CDR2 YNNKEL (reference sequence). The CDR3 is 15 residues long. V lost 0 bases and J lost 9, with 18 bases in between.

There are many counts of this clonotype. This chain links TRBV5-1 with TRBJ2-7; 10 nucleotides match TRBD2. Per the germline V gene, CDR1 is SGHRS and CDR2 is YFSETQ. V was clipped by 0 bases and J by 6 bases; unmatched bases: 3. The CDR3 runs to 14 residues. CDR3 protein: CASSLGLAGGEQYF. CDR3 nucleotide sequence: TGCGCCAGCAGCTTGGGACTAGCGGGCGGCGAGCAGTACTTC. The whole variable domain, remainder taken from reference TRBV5-1 and TRBJ2-7, is KAGVTQTPRYLIKTRGQQVTLSCSPISGHRSVSWYQQTPGQGLQFLFEYFSETQRNKGNFPGRFSGRQFSNSRSEMNVSTLELGDSALYLCASSLGLAGGEQYFGPGTRLTVT.

This clonotype was recorded many times. J is TRBJ2-2 and V is TRBV6-1, with D unclear. CDR1 is MNHNS and CDR2 is SASEGT in the germline V gene. Trimming left V 3 bases short and J 1 base short, with 9 bases between. The CDR3 is 15 residues long. The CDR3 DNA is TGTGCCAGCAGTGAGAGGCTGCTGAACACCGGGGAGCTGTTTTTT. This translates into CASSERLLNTGELFF.

The chain combines TRBV12-3 or TRBV12-4 with TRBJ2-3, with a weak D call TRBD2 (6 bases). The CDR3 is made up of 16 amino acids. Trimming cost V 3 bases and J 4 bases, with 17 bases left between them. This chain's CDR3 is CASSFAGQPGADTQYF. CDR3 sequence (DNA): TGTGCCAGCAGTTTTGCTGGGCAGCCGGGAGCAGATACGCAGTATTTT.

This clonotype was observed at least ten times. V gene TRBV24-1 combines with J gene TRBJ2-3, with D perhaps assigned TRBD1 or TRBD2 (5 bases each). The germline V and J ends were trimmed by 6 bases and 5 bases, with 11 bases remaining between them. From germline, CDR1 is KGHDR and CDR2 SFDVKD. The CDR3 is 13 amino acids. The CDR3 region is CATSKGTGDTQYF. The CDR3 nucleotides read TGTGCCACCAGTAAGGGGACGGGAGATACGCAGTATTTT.